This TCR beta chain derives from a study of beta chain features in type 1 diabetes. CDR1 and CDR2 (germline): MDHEN, SYDVKM. The V and J ends lost 1 base and 6 bases, in that order; junction bases with no gene match: 5. This CDR3 has 15 amino acids. Study findings and constraints: There was a possibility that cDNA sequencing over-represented cells with high TCR expression. Amplification by PCR could prefer shorter templates, with the same effect in patients and controls. The VDJ junctions of type 1 diabetes patients carried fewer insertions and more deletions. Patients' naive, central memory and Treg TCRB repertoires seemed closer to one another than those of healthy donors. Among all four CD4+ subsets, Type 1 diabetes patients had TCRB CDR3s that were moderately but significantly shorter.

Remarks on this clone: Antigen unknown.

The study reverse transcribed the entire isolated RNA, so it sequenced expressed TCRB transcripts. The protocol was immunoSEQ multiplex PCR, while the TCRdb copy is restricted to in-frame clones and leaves out a portion. The sample holds about 27,000 clones; around 54% are singletons and the top ten take approximately 1.5%. The origin of this receptor is a woman aged 18 to 35 with type 1 diabetes. The J gene is TRBJ2-7, the V gene TRBV28, with 11 bases identical to TRBD2. Sequenced input: Tregs from blood. CDR3 DNA: TGTGCCAGCAGTTTATCGGGTAGCGGGAGGGGCGAGCAGTACTTC. Protein sequence: CASSLSGSGRGEQYF. Together with reference TRBV28 and TRBJ2-7, the CDR3 gives the full variable domain: DVKVTQSSRYLVKRTGEKVFLECVQDMDHENMFWYRQDPGLGLRLIYFSYDVKMKEKGDIPEGYSVSREKKERFSLILESASTNQTSMYLCASSLSGSGRGEQYFGPGTRLTVT.